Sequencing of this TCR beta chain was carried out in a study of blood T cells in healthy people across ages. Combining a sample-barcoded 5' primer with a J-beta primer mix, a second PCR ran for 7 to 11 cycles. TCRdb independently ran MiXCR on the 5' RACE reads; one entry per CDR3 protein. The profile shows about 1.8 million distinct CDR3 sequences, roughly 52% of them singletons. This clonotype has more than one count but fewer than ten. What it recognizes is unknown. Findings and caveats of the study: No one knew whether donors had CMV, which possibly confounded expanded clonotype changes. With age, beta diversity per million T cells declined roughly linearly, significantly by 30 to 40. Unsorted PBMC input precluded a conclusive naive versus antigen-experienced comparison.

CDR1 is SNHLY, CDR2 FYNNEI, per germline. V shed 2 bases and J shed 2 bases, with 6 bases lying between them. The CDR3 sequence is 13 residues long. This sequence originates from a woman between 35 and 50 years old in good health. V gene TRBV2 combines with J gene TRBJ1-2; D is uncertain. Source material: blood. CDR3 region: CASSEPINYGYTF. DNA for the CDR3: TGTGCCAGCAGTGAACCGATAAACTATGGCTACACCTTC.